The subject of this entry is one T cell receptor beta chain. Its antigen is as yet unknown. Healthy bone marrow donors made up the cohort. PCR primers comprised 60 Vbeta and 13 Jbeta primers. TCRdb's table, derived via immunoSEQ multiplex PCR, lists solely in-frame clones and lacks some. The table records about 130,000 clones, approximately 79% of them present only once. The sample originates from a study of cytomegalovirus exposure and HLA in healthy donors. Study-wide points: Reports indicate that TCR beta sequences accurately predicted the HLA-A and HLA-B alleles of most subjects.

What was sequenced was PBMCs. The clonotype was recovered from a young man in good health and CMV-seronegative.

In DNA, the CDR3 is TGCGCCAGCAGCTCCCCTGGACAGGGTGGAGGAAACACCATATATTTT. This encodes CASSSPGQGGGNTIYF. The V gene is TRBV5-1, the J gene TRBJ1-3; 8 nucleotides agree with TRBD1. The germline CDR1 and CDR2 sequences are SGHRS and YFSETQ. Trimming took 3 bases from V and 4 from J; bases not matched to a gene: 9. This CDR3 is built from 16 residues.